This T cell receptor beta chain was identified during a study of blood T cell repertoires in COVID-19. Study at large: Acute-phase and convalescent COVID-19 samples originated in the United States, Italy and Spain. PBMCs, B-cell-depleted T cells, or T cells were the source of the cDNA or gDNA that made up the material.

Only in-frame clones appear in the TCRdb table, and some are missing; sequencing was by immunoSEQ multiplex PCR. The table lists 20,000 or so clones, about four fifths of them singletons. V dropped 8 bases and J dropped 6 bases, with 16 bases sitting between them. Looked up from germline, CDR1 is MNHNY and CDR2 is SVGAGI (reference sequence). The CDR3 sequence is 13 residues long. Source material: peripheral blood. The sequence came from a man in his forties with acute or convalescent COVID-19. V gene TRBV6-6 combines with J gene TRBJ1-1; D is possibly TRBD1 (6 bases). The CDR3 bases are TGTGCCAGCGGGTATTCCAGGGGCGCTGAAGCTTTCTTT. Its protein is CASGYSRGAEAFF.